One and the same sample provided the 21 T cell receptor beta chains below, sequenced in a study of a mutant IDH1 vaccine in newly diagnosed glioma (dated by TCRdb to the early 2020s). Libraries came from the immunoSEQ multiplex PCR assay. Not all clones reach the TCRdb copy of this immuneACCESS table, which keeps in-frame sequences only. Checked studies attribute under half of the gap to unresolved V genes and leave the rest unexplained. Within this sample are approximately 50,000 clones, with 76% of them counted one time only. The ten largest clones add up to approximately 12% of the sample. Per the publication, the time point label means: week 35, safety follow-up. Each vaccine dose was 300 ug of a 20-mer mutant IDH1 peptide in Montanide, given subcutaneously with topical imiquimod. No antigen has been identified for these receptors. Sequenced material: PBMCs, taken from a glioma patient whose treatment included an IDH1 peptide vaccine. All receptors derive from a man aged 35 to 55 with glioma.

This chain links TRBV15 with TRBJ2-5; TRBD1 matches 7 bases. V shed 0 bases and J 5 bases; nucleotides not matched to a gene: 9. The CDR3 length is 16 residues. CDR1 and CDR2 from the germline V gene are LNHNV and YYDKDF (reference sequence). Written as DNA, the CDR3 is TGTGCCACCAGCAGAGATCGGGACAGTCGGGTCGAGACCCAGTACTTC. This gives the protein CATSRDRDSRVETQYF.

The rearrangement joins TRBV5-1 to TRBJ2-7, with a possible D match to TRBD1 (5 bases). Germline V CDR1 and CDR2: SGHRS, YFSETQ. The length of the CDR3 is 14 residues. Deletions cut 4 bases from V and 1 base from J, with 12 bases between. The chain's CDR3 is CASSEDGHSYEQYV. Here the CDR3 DNA reads TGCGCCAGCAGCGAAGACGGACATTCCTACGAGCAGTACGTC.

This rearrangement joins TRBV27 to TRBJ1-5, with 7 nucleotides matching TRBD1. There are 13 residues in the CDR3. CDR1 MNHEY and CDR2 SMNVEV come from the germline V gene (reference sequence). The junction had 5 bases not matched to a gene; V was cut back by 5 bases and J by 7 bases. CDR3 DNA sequence: TGTGCCAGCAGTCAAAACAGGGGCCAGCCCCAGCATTTT. It encodes CASSQNRGQPQHF.

V gene TRBV20-1 combines with J gene TRBJ2-7, with D tentatively TRBD1 or TRBD2 (5 bases each). Trimming shortened V by 6 bases and J by 3 bases, and 9 bases separated the two germline ends. CDR1 and CDR2 from the germline V gene are DFQATT and SNEGSKA (reference sequence). The CDR3 totals 11 residues. The CDR3 region has the DNA TGCAGTGCGGGGGTCAGCTACGAGCAGTACTTC. As protein: CSAGVSYEQYF.

V is TRBV10-3 and J is TRBJ2-3, with 14 bases matching TRBD2. V dropped 6 bases and J dropped 5; count of bases not matched to a gene: 4. The CDR3 is made up of 15 amino acids. Germline V gene lookup returns CDR1 ENHRY and CDR2 SYGVKD. In DNA form, the CDR3 reads TGTGCCATCAGCGGGACTAGCGGGAGAGGAGATACGCAGTATTTT. The encoded protein is CAISGTSGRGDTQYF.

J is TRBJ1-3 and V is TRBV5-4; the D gene is possibly TRBD1 (6 bases). CDR3 size: 14 residues. Trimming removed 2 bases at V and 4 bases at J, with 10 bases between. Germline-derived CDR1 and CDR2 are SGHNT and YYREEE (reference sequence). The CDR3 DNA sequence: TGTGCCAGCAGCTTTTCAGGGGTCGGAAACACCATATATTTT. Protein sequence: CASSFSGVGNTIYF.

V and J are TRBV5-8 and TRBJ2-3; no clear D gene. Germline V gene data show CDR1 as SGHTS and CDR2 as YDEGEE. Trimming removed 0 bases at V and 5 bases at J, with 16 bases between. This CDR3 is built from 16 residues. As DNA, the CDR3 is TGTGCCAGCAGCTTGGGGCTTTTCCCTGCCAGAGATACGCAGTATTTT. This encodes CASSLGLFPARDTQYF.

J is TRBJ2-7 and V is TRBV2; 9 bases match TRBD1. The ends lost 8 bases at V and 5 bases at J; junction bases unmatched: 13. The CDR3 is made up of 15 amino acids. Germline CDR1 SNHLY, CDR2 FYNNEI. CDR3 protein: CASSVPRTGENEQYF. Written as DNA, the CDR3 is TGTGCCAGCTCTGTACCGCGGACAGGGGAGAACGAGCAGTACTTC.

The rearrangement uses TRBV5-4 and TRBJ1-1, with D possibly being TRBD1 (5 bases). CDR3 length equals 16 residues. CDR1 and CDR2 from the germline V gene are SGHNT and YYREEE (reference sequence). Trimming removed 1 base from V and 0 bases from J, with 13 bases in between. The CDR3 here is CASSLKGGTLNTEAFF. The CDR3 nucleotides read TGTGCCAGCAGCTTGAAGGGTGGGACCCTGAACACTGAAGCTTTCTTT.

This clone was picked up a small number of times. The chain links TRBV7-2 to TRBJ1-2; 10 bases line up with TRBD1. Trimming removed 5 bases from V and 8 bases from J; junction bases left unmatched: 14. Germline CDR1 is SGHTA and CDR2 is FQGNSA. The CDR3 has 16 residues. CDR3 DNA sequence: TGTGCCAGCAGCGGCCGGAGACCCGGGACAGGGGAAGGCTACACCTTC. Amino acid sequence: CASSGRRPGTGEGYTF.

This clone was seen once. The chain is built from TRBV30 and TRBJ2-1; D unclear. This CDR3 comprises 11 residues. The germline V and J ends were trimmed by 8 bases and 2 bases, with 7 bases remaining between them. Germline V gene data show CDR1 as GTSNPN and CDR2 as SVGIG (reference sequence). CDR3 sequence: CAHETYNEQFF. The CDR3 DNA reads as TGTGCCCATGAAACCTACAATGAGCAGTTCTTC.

The J gene is TRBJ2-7, the V gene TRBV10-2; tentatively, D is TRBD2 (5 bases). V lost 6 bases, J lost 3 bases, and 12 bases lay in between. The CDR3 is made up of 13 amino acids. Germline V gives CDR1 WSHSY, CDR2 SAAADI. In DNA form, the CDR3 reads TGCGCCAGCAGCCCAGGACTGGGCTACGAGCAGTACGTC. Protein: CASSPGLGYEQYV.

This clone was observed a single time. The rearrangement links TRBV14 to TRBJ2-7, with D perhaps matching TRBD1 (5 bases). V lost 0 bases, J lost 9 bases, and 12 bases lay in between. This CDR3 has 13 residues. The germline gives CDR1 SGHDN, CDR2 FVKESK. CDR3 amino acids: CASSQDKGSRQYF. The CDR3 DNA reads as TGTGCCAGCAGCCAAGATAAGGGGTCCAGGCAGTACTTC.

The rearrangement links TRBV19 to TRBJ2-6, with a possible D match to TRBD1 (6 bases). V was cut by 6 bases and J by 3 bases, with 15 bases left in between. This CDR3 comprises 16 residues. Germline CDR1 reads LNHDA; CDR2 reads SQIVND (reference sequence). The CDR3 protein is CASRLQGVGGANVLTF. CDR3 in DNA: TGTGCCAGTAGGCTACAGGGCGTGGGTGGGGCCAACGTCCTGACTTTC.

This chain uses TRBV6-1 with TRBJ2-3; D not certain. The V end was cut by 3 bases, the J end by 2 bases, with 6 bases between. Germline V CDR1 and CDR2: MNHNS, SASEGT. CDR3 length equals 13 residues. CDR3 region: CASSEVFTDTQYF. The CDR3 coding sequence is TGTGCCAGCAGTGAGGTCTTCACAGATACGCAGTATTTT.

This chain's CDR3 is CASSKSGVSPLHF. The CDR3 bases are TGTGCCAGCAGTAAAAGCGGGGTTTCACCCCTCCACTTT. The J gene is TRBJ1-6, the V gene TRBV6-5; no clear D. V was clipped by 5 bases and J by 9 bases, with 11 bases between them. Per the germline V gene, CDR1 is MNHEY and CDR2 is SVGAGI. This CDR3 is 13 amino acids long.

The chain carries TRBV6-5 and TRBJ1-4, with D possibly matching TRBD1 (6 bases). V was clipped by 6 bases and J by 0 bases, with 8 bases between them. CDR1 is MNHEY and CDR2 is SVGAGI in the germline V gene. The CDR3 sequence is 14 residues long. As DNA, the CDR3 is TGTGCCAGCAGCCGACAGGCAACTAATGAAAAACTGTTTTTT. It is translated as CASSRQATNEKLFF.

The rearrangement links TRBV7-9 to TRBJ1-5, with D possibly being TRBD1 (5 bases). Germline V gene data show CDR1 as SEHNR and CDR2 as FQNEAQ (reference sequence). CDR3 length equals 13 residues. Trimming removed 5 bases at V and 8 bases at J, with 13 bases between. This chain's CDR3 is CASSEAQGKPQHF. CDR3 bases: TGTGCCAGCAGCGAAGCCCAGGGAAAGCCCCAGCATTTT.

The chain employs TRBV5-6 and TRBJ2-2; D is possibly TRBD2 (5 bases). The length of the CDR3 is 17 residues. V was shortened by 4 bases and J by 1 base, with 17 bases between the two germline ends. In germline, CDR1 is SGHDT, CDR2 YYEEEE. CDR3 nucleotide sequence: TGTGCCAGCAGCGGTACTAGTCCTCCTGAGAACACCGGGGAGCTGTTTTTT. Translated, it gives CASSGTSPPENTGELFF.

This sequence joins TRBV6-4 and TRBJ2-2; 9 nucleotides line up with TRBD1. The CDR3 sequence is 15 residues long. V lost 4 bases, J lost 7 bases, and 7 bases stayed unmatched. Germline CDR1 reads MRHNA; CDR2 reads SNTAGT. The CDR3, as DNA: TGTGCCAGCAGTGCCGGGGACAGGGAAGTCGGGGAGCTGTTTTTT. Its protein product is CASSAGDREVGELFF.

This rearrangement joins TRBV7-9 to TRBJ1-1; 7 nucleotides line up with TRBD1. The CDR3 covers 14 residues. Trimming took 8 bases from V and 6 from J; bases not matched to a gene: 12. The V gene's germline CDR1 is SEHNR and CDR2 FQNEAQ (reference sequence). As DNA, the CDR3 is TGTGCCAGCGGCAGAGGAGGGGGCTGGTCTGAAGCTTTCTTT. Amino acid sequence: CASGRGGGWSEAFF.